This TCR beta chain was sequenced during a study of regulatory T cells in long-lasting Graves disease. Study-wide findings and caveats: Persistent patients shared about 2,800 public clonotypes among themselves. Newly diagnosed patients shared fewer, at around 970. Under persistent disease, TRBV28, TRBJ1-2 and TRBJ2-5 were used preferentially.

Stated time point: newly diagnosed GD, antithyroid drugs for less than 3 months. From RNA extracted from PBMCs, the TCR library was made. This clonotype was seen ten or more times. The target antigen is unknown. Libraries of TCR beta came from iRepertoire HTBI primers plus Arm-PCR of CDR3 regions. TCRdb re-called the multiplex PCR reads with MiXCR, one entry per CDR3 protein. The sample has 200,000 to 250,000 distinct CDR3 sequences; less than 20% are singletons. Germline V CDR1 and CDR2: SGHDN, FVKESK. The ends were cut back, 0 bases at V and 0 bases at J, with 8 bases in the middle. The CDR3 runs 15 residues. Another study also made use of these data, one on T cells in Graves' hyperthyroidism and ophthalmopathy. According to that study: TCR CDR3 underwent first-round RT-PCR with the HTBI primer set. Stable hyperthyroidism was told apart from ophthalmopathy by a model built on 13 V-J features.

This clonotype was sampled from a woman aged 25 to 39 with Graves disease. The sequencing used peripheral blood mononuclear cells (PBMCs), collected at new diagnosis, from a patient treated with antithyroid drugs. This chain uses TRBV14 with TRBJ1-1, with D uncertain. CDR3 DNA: TGTGCCAGCAGCCAAGATTGGAGGATGAACACTGAAGCTTTCTTT. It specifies CASSQDWRMNTEAFF. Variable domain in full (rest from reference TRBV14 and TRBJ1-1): EAGVTQFPSHSVIEKGQTVTLRCDPISGHDNLYWYRRVMGKEIKFLLHFVKESKQDESGMPNNRFLAERTGGTYSTLKVQPAELEDSGVYFCASSQDWRMNTEAFFGQGTRLTVV.